Reported below is one T cell receptor (beta chain). A junction end diverges from the germline sequence, so it may reflect a read error. The data stem from a study of cytomegalovirus exposure and HLA in healthy donors. Primers: 60 Vbeta forward and 13 Jbeta reverse. Sequenced by immunoSEQ multiplex PCR; TCRdb stores in-frame clones only, minus some. Of tens of thousands of clones listed, approximately 72% were seen once; the top ten hold just over 50%. Germline values: CDR1 MDHEN, CDR2 SYDVKM. The CDR3 runs to 12 residues. The J gene is TRBJ1-1, the V gene TRBV28, with D perhaps TRBD1 (5 bases). Sequencing used PBMCs. This TCR derives from a middle-aged man in good health and CMV-seropositive. The CDR3 DNA reads TGTGCCAGCTCCTACCTGGGGACTGAAGTTTTCTTT. Its translation is CASSYLGTEVFF.